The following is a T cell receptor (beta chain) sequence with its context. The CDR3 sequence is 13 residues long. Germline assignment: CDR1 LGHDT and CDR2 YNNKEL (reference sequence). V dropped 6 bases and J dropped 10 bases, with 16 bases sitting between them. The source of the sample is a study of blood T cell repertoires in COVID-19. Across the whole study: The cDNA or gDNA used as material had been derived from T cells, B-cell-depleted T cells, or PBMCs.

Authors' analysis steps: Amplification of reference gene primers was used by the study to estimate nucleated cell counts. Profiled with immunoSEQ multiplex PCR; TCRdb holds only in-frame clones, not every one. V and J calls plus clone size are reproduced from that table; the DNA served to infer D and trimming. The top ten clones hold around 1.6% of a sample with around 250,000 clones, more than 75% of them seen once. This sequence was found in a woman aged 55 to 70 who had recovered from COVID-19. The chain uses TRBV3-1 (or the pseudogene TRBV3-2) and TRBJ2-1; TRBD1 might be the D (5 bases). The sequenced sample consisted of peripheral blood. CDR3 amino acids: CASRPFQGGEQFF. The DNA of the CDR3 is TGTGCCAGCAGACCGTTCCAGGGTGGCGAGCAGTTCTTC.